The present TCR beta chain was sequenced within a study of long-term antiretroviral therapy in people with HIV. With survey level as its setting, the immunoSEQ assay was v3.0. Profiled with immunoSEQ multiplex PCR; TCRdb holds only in-frame clones, not every one. The repertoire has around 15,000 clones, around nine tenths of them found once; the top ten carry around 12%. J lost 5 bases, V lost 5 bases, and 14 bases had no gene match. The CDR3 has 17 residues. Germline V lookup: CDR1 PRHDT, CDR2 FYEKMQ (reference sequence). Points from the study as a whole: Repertoires with HIV possessed tighter CDR3 length spans than those of controls. Even long-term ART left TRB diversity below transplant donor controls, despite gains.

Concerning this clone itself: Its antigen is unknown.

This sequence was found in a man between 45 and 60 years old with HIV. The input for sequencing was unsorted PBMCs, taken 0.7 years before starting antiretroviral therapy. The chain links TRBV13 to TRBJ2-7; 11 bases line up with TRBD2. CDR3 nucleotide sequence: TGTGCCAGCAGCCCCCGACTAGCGGGGTACGGCCGGAACGAGCAGTACTTC. Its protein is CASSPRLAGYGRNEQYF.